The clone carrying this T cell receptor (beta chain) appeared many times. Its antigen is as yet unknown. This sample is part of a study of T cells in Graves' hyperthyroidism and ophthalmopathy. Study-wide findings and caveats: The model identified upcoming ophthalmopathy a median approximately six months ahead of onset.

Amplification of TCR beta CDR3 regions used RNA as the template. A set of HTBI primers served as the primers for a first-round RT-PCR of the TCR CDR3. In TCRdb, the multiplex PCR reads were re-called with MiXCR into one record per CDR3 protein. Of under 650,000 distinct CDR3 sequences listed, under 20% were seen once; the top ten hold 3.8%. Trimming cost V 5 bases and J 6 bases, with 15 bases left between them. The CDR3 has 13 residues. Germline V gene sequence: CDR1 DFQATT, CDR2 SNEGSKA (reference sequence). Stable disease denoted Graves' hyperthyroidism without ophthalmopathy progression within 18 months. Diagnosis relied on clinical symptoms, serum thyroxine and TRAb, thyroid ultrasound and orbital computed tomography. Fresh peripheral blood, approximately 10 ml, was the source of the PBMCs.

The rearrangement uses TRBV20-1 and TRBJ2-3, with a tentative D call TRBD1 (6 bases). The sequenced sample consisted of blood. This clonotype was sampled from a woman aged 30 to 39 with Graves' hyperthyroidism. This chain's CDR3 is CSAFNTGTDTQYF. Written as DNA, the CDR3 is TGCAGTGCTTTTAATACAGGGACCGATACGCAGTATTTT.